This is a list of T cell receptor beta chains from one sample in a study of Ad26.COV2.S vaccination and SARS-CoV-2 variants. Only in-frame clones appear in the TCRdb table, and some are missing; sequencing was by immunoSEQ multiplex PCR. Among about 320,000 clones listed, 70% to 90% were seen once. Sequenced here: peripheral blood, sampled in a trial of Ad26.COV2.S vaccine versus placebo. All receptors come from a person aged 18 to 65 who received the Ad26.COV2.S COVID-19 vaccine or a placebo. Each CDR3 is given with its conserved first and last residue. D genes are given only for firm matches. Not all rows give a size; the values are once, few, many and, for expanded clones, a class.

NA	TRBV6-5	TRBJ1-2	NA	CASRYNSPGGHGYTF	TGTGCCAGCAGATACAACAGCCCCGGAGGACATGGCTACACCTTC
NA	TRBV15	TRBJ2-3	TRBD1	CATSLLGDSSTDTQYF	TGTGCCACCAGCCTCCTGGGGGACAGTAGCACAGATACGCAGTATTTT
NA	TRBV5-4	TRBJ1-3	NA	CASSFDSSGNTIYF	TGTGCCAGCAGCTTCGACAGCTCTGGAAACACCATATATTTT
NA	TRBV30	TRBJ1-5	TRBD1	CAWSLNTGTGVNQPQHF	TGTGCCTGGAGTCTAAATACCGGGACAGGGGTGAATCAGCCCCAGCATTTT
NA	TRBV5-5	TRBJ1-6	NA	CASSTEQPAPSSYNSPLHF	TGTGCCAGCAGCACCGAACAGCCTGCCCCGAGCTCCTATAATTCACCCCTCCACTTT
NA	TRBV19	TRBJ2-5	NA	CASSSGLNQYF	TGTGCCAGTAGTAGTGGTCTGAACCAGTACTTC
NA	TRBV6-5	TRBJ1-5	TRBD1	CASSAGTARGQPQHF	TGTGCCAGCAGCGCCGGGACAGCAAGGGGTCAGCCCCAGCATTTT
few	TRBV2	TRBJ1-6	NA	CASSRQRANSPLHF	TGTGCCAGCAGCCGACAGAGAGCTAATTCACCCCTCCACTTT
NA	TRBV7-3	TRBJ1-4	TRBD1	CTQGPREKLFF	TGTACACAGGGGCCAAGGGAAAAACTGTTTTTT
NA	TRBV5-5	TRBJ1-6	NA	CASSLGLSGDSPLHF	TGTGCCAGCAGCTTAGGACTTTCCGGGGATTCACCCCTCCACTTT
once	TRBV5-1	TRBJ2-5	NA	CASSFLVGETQYF	TGCGCCAGCAGCTTTTTAGTAGGAGAGACCCAGTACTTC
NA	TRBV30	TRBJ1-1	NA	CAWSVRQRETEAFF	TGTGCCTGGAGTGTACGGCAGAGGGAAACTGAAGCTTTCTTT
NA	TRBV4-1	TRBJ1-2	NA	CASSQGRANYGYTF	TGCGCCAGCAGCCAAGGAAGGGCGAACTATGGCTACACCTTC
NA	TRBV5-1	TRBJ1-6	NA	CASSLGYQSSYNSPLHF	TGCGCCAGCAGCTTGGGTTATCAGAGCTCCTATAATTCACCCCTCCACTTT
NA	TRBV27	TRBJ1-1	NA	CASSPRVGNTEAFF	TGTGCCAGCAGTCCAAGGGTAGGGAACACTGAAGCTTTCTTT
NA	TRBV5-1	TRBJ2-3	TRBD1	CASSNRGTDTQYF	TGCGCCAGCAGCAACAGGGGAACAGATACGCAGTATTTT
NA	TRBV19	TRBJ2-5	TRBD1	CASSTDRGETQYF	TGTGCCAGTAGTACCGACAGGGGAGAGACCCAGTACTTC
NA	TRBV5-5	TRBJ2-3	NA	CASSAPIQTDTQYF	TGTGCCAGCAGCGCACCGATTCAGACAGATACGCAGTATTTT
NA	TRBV28	TRBJ1-1	TRBD1	CASSWAGQGRTEAFF	TGTGCCAGCAGTTGGGCAGGACAGGGGAGGACTGAAGCTTTCTTT
NA	TRBV7-9	TRBJ1-1	NA	CAGIQGNTEAFF	TGTGCCGGTATACAGGGGAACACTGAAGCTTTCTTT
NA	TRBV10-3	TRBJ1-5	NA	CAISENNQPQHF	TGTGCCATCAGTGAGAACAATCAGCCCCAGCATTTT
NA	TRBV10-3	TRBJ2-7	TRBD2	CAIMGGNSYEQYF	TGTGCCATTATGGGGGGGAACTCCTACGAGCAGTACTTC
once	TRBV5-8	TRBJ1-5	NA	CASSLGIDQPQHF	TGTGCCAGCAGCTTGGGTATCGATCAGCCCCAGCATTTT
NA	TRBV9	TRBJ1-6	NA	CASSVGTGTDYSPLHF	TGTGCCAGCAGCGTAGGAACCGGGACGGATTATTCACCCCTCCACTTT
few	TRBV7-9	TRBJ1-6	NA	CASSLRIGGANNSPLHF	TGTGCCAGCAGCTTAAGGATCGGGGGAGCCAATAATTCACCCCTCCACTTT
NA	TRBV30	TRBJ2-7	TRBD1	CAWSGGQGTEQYF	TGTGCCTGGAGTGGAGGACAGGGGACAGAGCAGTACTTC
NA	TRBV29-1	TRBJ1-2	NA	CSVERAGPTTSNYGYTF	TGCAGCGTTGAAAGGGCAGGGCCTACTACCTCTAACTATGGCTACACCTTC
NA	TRBV4-2	TRBJ2-7	NA	CASSQIIGGPAVNEQYF	TGTGCCAGCAGCCAAATAATTGGGGGCCCGGCGGTGAACGAGCAGTACTTC
NA	TRBV2	TRBJ1-5	NA	CASSEDLGANQPQHF	TGTGCCAGCAGTGAAGACTTAGGGGCCAATCAGCCCCAGCATTTT
NA	TRBV4-2	TRBJ2-3	NA	CASSQAFRATGGDTQYF	TGTGCCAGCAGCCAAGCGTTTCGGGCGACCGGAGGAGATACGCAGTATTTT
NA	TRBV12-3/TRBV12-4	TRBJ2-3	NA	CASSFNRVDTQYF	TGTGCCAGCAGTTTCAACAGGGTAGATACGCAGTATTTT
NA	TRBV3-1/TRBV3-2	TRBJ2-1	NA	CASSQWADGYAPGQFF	TGTGCCAGCAGCCAATGGGCAGACGGTTACGCCCCCGGGCAGTTCTTC
NA	TRBV4-2	TRBJ1-4	TRBD1	CASSPRGQVHEKLFF	TGTGCCAGCAGCCCCAGAGGACAGGTCCATGAAAAACTGTTTTTT
NA	TRBV6-1	TRBJ2-7	NA	CASSEAGGNEQYF	TGTGCCAGCAGTGAAGCGGGGGGAAATGAGCAGTACTTC
few	TRBV5-1	TRBJ2-7	NA	CASSLGTQPYYEQYF	TGCGCCAGCAGCTTGGGTACTCAACCCTACTACGAGCAGTACTTC
NA	TRBV7-9	TRBJ2-3	NA	CASSFSASGTDTQYF	TGTGCCAGCAGTTTTAGCGCCTCCGGCACAGATACGCAGTATTTT
NA	TRBV9	TRBJ2-1	TRBD2	CASSGHRTSGGHEQFF	TGTGCCAGCAGCGGACATAGGACTAGCGGGGGCCATGAGCAGTTCTTC
NA	TRBV9	TRBJ2-5	NA	CASSVGLGRQETQYF	TGTGCCAGCAGCGTAGGCCTGGGGCGCCAAGAGACCCAGTACTTC
NA	TRBV7-8	TRBJ2-5	NA	CASSLGGEETQYF	TGTGCCAGCAGCCTAGGGGGTGAAGAGACCCAGTACTTC
NA	TRBV27	TRBJ2-7	TRBD1	CASGTGPSPRQYF	TGTGCCAGTGGGACAGGCCCCTCTCCTCGGCAGTACTTC
NA	TRBV7-7	TRBJ2-1	TRBD2	CASSLDSGLANEQFF	TGTGCTAGCAGCTTAGATTCGGGACTAGCCAATGAGCAGTTCTTC
NA	TRBV28	TRBJ1-1	NA	CASSPDRENTEAFF	TGTGCCAGCAGCCCAGACCGAGAGAACACTGAAGCTTTCTTT
NA	TRBV28	TRBJ1-2	NA	CASSGAYGYTF	TGTGCCAGCAGTGGGGCGTATGGCTACACCTTC
NA	TRBV27	TRBJ1-1	NA	CASSLRGRTEAFF	TGTGCCAGCAGTTTGAGGGGAAGGACTGAAGCTTTCTTT
NA	TRBV29-1	TRBJ1-1	NA	CSVGDGVGVTEAFF	TGCAGCGTGGGGGACGGGGTCGGGGTCACTGAAGCTTTCTTT
NA	TRBV5-1	TRBJ1-6	NA	CASSASAGSNSPLHF	TGCGCCAGCAGTGCCTCCGCCGGCTCTAATTCACCCCTCCACTTT
NA	TRBV11-2	TRBJ2-1	NA	CASSLSRGPYNEQFF	TGTGCCAGCAGCTTATCCAGGGGACCCTACAATGAGCAGTTCTTC
NA	TRBV7-9	TRBJ2-7	NA	CASSLQLTGSDEQYF	TGTGCCAGCAGCTTACAGCTGACGGGATCGGACGAGCAGTACTTC
NA	TRBV19	TRBJ2-2	NA	CASKVGAWAGELFF	TGTGCCAGTAAAGTTGGGGCTTGGGCCGGGGAGCTGTTTTTT
NA	TRBV5-4	TRBJ2-5	NA	CASSPLDPKETQYF	TGTGCCAGCAGCCCGCTAGACCCAAAAGAGACCCAGTACTTC
NA	TRBV2	TRBJ1-1	TRBD1	CASSADDRVDTEAFF	TGTGCCAGCAGTGCCGACGACAGGGTGGACACTGAAGCTTTCTTT
NA	TRBV6-5	TRBJ1-3	NA	CASSYRGSSGNTIYF	TGTGCCAGCAGTTATAGGGGCAGTAGCGGAAACACCATATATTTT
NA	TRBV6-5	TRBJ2-5	NA	CASSYSKGGETQYF	TGTGCCAGCAGTTACTCGAAAGGGGGAGAGACCCAGTACTTC
NA	TRBV6-2/TRBV6-3	TRBJ1-6	NA	CASSSLITGTFNSPLHF	TGTGCCAGCAGTTCCCTAATCACCGGGACATTTAATTCACCCCTCCACTTT
NA	TRBV5-6	TRBJ1-2	NA	CASSAGGRDYGYTF	TGTGCCAGCTCTGCTGGTGGACGGGACTATGGCTACACCTTC
NA	TRBV19	TRBJ2-5	TRBD2	CASSRKLSSGRKETQYF	TGTGCCAGTAGTAGGAAGTTGAGTAGCGGGAGAAAGGAGACCCAGTACTTC
few	TRBV18	TRBJ1-2	NA	CASSPQGWGYTF	TGTGCCAGCTCACCACAGGGTTGGGGCTACACCTTC
NA	TRBV5-4	TRBJ1-4	NA	CASSLVAGANEKLFF	TGTGCCAGCAGCTTGGTGGCAGGAGCTAATGAAAAACTGTTTTTT